Presented here are 27 T cell receptor beta chains from one specimen sequenced in a study of shared clonotypes between healthy human individuals (dated by TCRdb to between 2020 and 2021). Libraries were constructed by the immunoSEQ multiplex PCR assay. This is the immuneACCESS table as TCRdb keeps it, with only in-frame sequences that have V and J called. A part of the clones is gone; compared with another copy, unresolved V genes explain less than half, and the rest is unexplained. The sample table lists some 1 million clones, about 80% of them with a count of one. 1.4% of the sample comes from the top ten. Input material: memory CD4+ T cells sorted from blood. Taken with the paper, the label for cell subset or site translates to: CD45RA-negative fraction. The receptor set was obtained from a man aged 18 to 35 in good health.

This clone appeared many times. The V call is TRBV6-6, the J call TRBJ1-4, with 8 bases that match TRBD1. Per the germline V gene, CDR1 is MNHNY and CDR2 is SVGAGI (reference sequence). V shed 2 bases and J 8 bases; nucleotides not matched to a gene: 4. The CDR3 spans 14 residues. The CDR3 spells CASSYGTGIEKLFF. Written as DNA, the CDR3 is TGTGCCAGCAGTTACGGGACAGGAATAGAAAAACTGTTTTTT.

This clone was observed once. Other DNA sequences of this sample code for an identical CDR3. The chain combines TRBV29-1 with TRBJ1-2; D ambiguous. V was cut by 4 bases and J by 2 bases, with 8 bases left in between. CDR3 size: 12 residues. The germline CDR1 and CDR2 sequences are SQVTM and ANQGSEA. The CDR3 region has the DNA TGCAGCGTTGGGACGGGAAACTATGGCTACACCTTC. Translating gives CSVGTGNYGYTF.

This chain connects TRBV7-9 to TRBJ1-5; TRBD1 matches at 9 bases. CDR1 is SEHNR and CDR2 is FQNEAQ in the germline V gene (reference sequence). V trimming: 3 bases; J trimming: 1 base; junction bases outside the gene matches: 10. This CDR3 region has 18 residues. In DNA form, the CDR3 reads TGTGCCAGCAGCTTGGACAGGGGTGGTATGTGGAGCAATCAGCCCCAGCATTTT. Translating it yields CASSLDRGGMWSNQPQHF.

This chain connects TRBV5-1 to TRBJ2-2; tentatively, D is TRBD2 (6 bases). With 0 bases removed from V and 5 bases from J, the gap between germline ends came to 14 bases. The CDR3 has 16 residues. The germline V gene has CDR1 SGHRS and CDR2 YFSETQ. The CDR3 nucleotides read TGCGCCAGCAGCTTGGCCCCTCCCGGAGGGACCGGGGAGCTGTTTTTT. Translation gives CASSLAPPGGTGELFF.

This clone showed up many times. The chain has TRBV6-1 and TRBJ1-1; TRBD1 matches 8 bases. CDR3 length: 14 residues. Germline assignment: CDR1 MNHNS and CDR2 SASEGT. The junction had 6 bases not matched to a gene; V was cut back by 8 bases and J by 1 base. CDR3 region: CASVLTGANTEAFF. CDR3 bases: TGTGCCAGCGTGTTGACAGGGGCGAACACTGAAGCTTTCTTT.

The chain uses TRBV10-3 and TRBJ2-7; D possibly matches TRBD1 or TRBD2 (6 bases each). Trimming took 8 bases from V and 5 from J, leaving 16 bases between them. Germline values: CDR1 ENHRY, CDR2 SYGVKD. The CDR3 length is 13 residues. In DNA form, the CDR3 reads TGTGCCATCTGGGAGGACAGATTCCACGAGCAGTACTTC. Its protein product is CAIWEDRFHEQYF.

The chain couples TRBV5-6 to TRBJ1-3, with D perhaps matching TRBD1 (5 bases). The germline V gene has CDR1 SGHDT and CDR2 YYEEEE. The V gene lost 3 bases and the J gene lost 4 bases, with 14 bases spanning the gap. This CDR3 spans 15 amino acids. CDR3 coding DNA: TGTGCCAGCAGCTACCCCCGGGGGAACGGAAACACCATATATTTT. This sequence encodes CASSYPRGNGNTIYF.

This chain joins TRBV6-4 and TRBJ2-7; 7 positions agree with TRBD1. CDR1 MRHNA and CDR2 SNTAGT come from the germline V gene. The V gene end was trimmed by 2 bases and the J gene end by 4 bases; junction bases not matched to a gene: 8. The CDR3 length is 15 residues. CDR3 nucleotide sequence: TGTGCCAGCAGTGACCATAGACAGGGCTGGTACGAGCAGTACTTC. Translating gives CASSDHRQGWYEQYF.

The chain has TRBV5-6 and TRBJ1-4; TRBD1 agrees at 8 bases. Trimming removed 0 bases from V and 7 bases from J; junction bases left unmatched: 5. Per germline, CDR1 SGHDT and CDR2 YYEEEE. CDR3 size: 15 residues. The CDR3 spells CASSLAGTGREKLFF. CDR3 DNA sequence: TGTGCCAGCAGCTTGGCCGGGACAGGCCGTGAAAAACTGTTTTTT.

This rearrangement joins TRBV5-1 to TRBJ2-6; D not resolved. Germline V gives CDR1 SGHRS, CDR2 YFSETQ. This CDR3 contains 15 residues. Trimming pared 0 bases from V and 2 bases from J, leaving 6 bases between. The CDR3 here is CASSLGQAGANVLTF. The CDR3 region has the DNA TGCGCCAGCAGCTTGGGGCAGGCTGGGGCCAACGTCCTGACTTTC.

This clone was recorded a few times. The V and J genes are TRBV4-1 and TRBJ2-5; a possible D gene is TRBD1 (5 bases). Germline V gives CDR1 MGHRA, CDR2 YSYEKL. Trimming removed 2 bases at V and 9 bases at J, with 13 bases between. The CDR3 has 13 residues. The CDR3 nucleotides read TGCGCCAGCAGCCAATCGCTGGTAGGGGCCCAGTACTTC. Translated: CASSQSLVGAQYF.

This chain joins TRBV15 and TRBJ1-2; TRBD1 might be the D (5 bases). The CDR3 covers 15 residues. Germline assignment: CDR1 LNHNV and CDR2 YYDKDF (reference sequence). Trimming cost V 3 bases and J 0 bases, with 11 bases left between them. The CDR3 loop is CATSSTGPANYGYTF. CDR3 nucleotides: TGTGCCACCAGCAGTACAGGACCAGCTAACTATGGCTACACCTTC. The full variable domain, in which reference TRBV15 and TRBJ1-2 provide the parts outside the CDR3, is DAMVIQNPRYQVTQFGKPVTLSCSQTLNHNVMYWYQQKSSQAPKLLFHYYDKDFNNEADTPDNFQSRRPNTSFCFLDIRSPGLGDTAMYLCATSSTGPANYGYTFGSGTRLTVV.

The chain joins TRBV5-4 to TRBJ2-2; 7 bases align to TRBD2. Germline CDR1 reads SGHNT; CDR2 reads YYREEE (reference sequence). Germline trimming cut 5 bases from V and 5 bases from J; bases unmatched to any gene: 6. The CDR3 sequence is 14 residues long. CDR3 nucleotide sequence: TGTGCCAGCAGGGCGGGAGCGGTAACCGGGGAGCTGTTTTTT. It specifies CASRAGAVTGELFF.

The V call is TRBV7-2, the J call TRBJ1-2, with 7 bases fitting TRBD1. CDR3 length: 16 amino acids. V lost 8 bases, J lost 1 base, and 13 bases stayed unmatched. Germline V gene sequence: CDR1 SGHTA, CDR2 FQGNSA. Here the CDR3 reads CASRLHAGGINYGYTF. The CDR3 bases are TGTGCCAGCCGCCTTCATGCAGGGGGGATTAACTATGGCTACACCTTC.

The V and J genes are TRBV28 and TRBJ1-4; TRBD1 matches 7 bases. The CDR3 covers 15 residues. The V gene end was trimmed by 4 bases and the J gene end by 8 bases; junction bases not matched to a gene: 10. Germline V lookup: CDR1 MDHEN, CDR2 SYDVKM. The CDR3 loop reads CASSSPGQVQEKLFF. DNA of the CDR3: TGTGCCAGCAGTTCCCCCGGACAGGTTCAAGAAAAACTGTTTTTT. Variable domain in full (rest from reference TRBV28 and TRBJ1-4): DVKVTQSSRYLVKRTGEKVFLECVQDMDHENMFWYRQDPGLGLRLIYFSYDVKMKEKGDIPEGYSVSREKKERFSLILESASTNQTSMYLCASSSPGQVQEKLFFGSGTQLSVL.

V and J are TRBV7-9 and TRBJ2-1; D possibly corresponds to TRBD2 (6 bases). This CDR3 has 11 residues. The germline gives CDR1 SEHNR, CDR2 FQNEAQ (reference sequence). The V gene lost 3 bases and the J gene lost 9 bases, with 6 bases spanning the gap. The CDR3 sequence is CASSLGGEQFF. CDR3 nucleotides: TGTGCCAGCAGCTTGGGGGGTGAGCAGTTCTTC.

V usage is TRBV5-1 and J usage is TRBJ1-1, with D possibly being TRBD1 (6 bases). V was shortened by 3 bases and J by 5 bases, with 17 bases between the two germline ends. CDR1 and CDR2 (germline): SGHRS, YFSETQ. This CDR3 spans 15 amino acids. CDR3 coding DNA: TGCGCCAGCAGCTCTAAAACTACAGGGAGAACTGAAGCTTTCTTT. Amino acids: CASSSKTTGRTEAFF.

The gene calls are TRBV28 and TRBJ2-3; D unclear. Trimming stripped 7 bases from V and 6 bases from J, with 11 bases between. The V gene's germline CDR1 is MDHEN and CDR2 SYDVKM. This CDR3 is 12 amino acids long. The CDR3 sequence: CASTDLADTQYF. In DNA, the CDR3 is TGTGCCAGCACAGACCTTGCGGATACGCAGTATTTT.

The V gene is TRBV27, the J gene TRBJ1-2; D unresolved. Germline V CDR1 and CDR2: MNHEY, SMNVEV (reference sequence). V gave up 7 bases and J gave up 4 bases, with 19 bases separating them. The CDR3 spans 15 residues. The CDR3 DNA reads TGTGCCAGCACCTCAACTAGCCTGGGTAGCTATGGCTACACCTTC. As protein: CASTSTSLGSYGYTF.

The chain uses TRBV5-4 and TRBJ2-4; D unclear. Trimming shortened V by 0 bases and J by 9 bases, and 4 bases separated the two germline ends. Germline loops: CDR1 SGHNT, CDR2 YYREEE (reference sequence). CDR3 size: 11 residues. In nucleotides, the CDR3 is TGTGCCAGCAGCTTGGAGGGCATTCAGTACTTC. Encoded protein: CASSLEGIQYF. Supplemented by reference TRBV5-4 and TRBJ2-4, the full variable domain reads ETGVTQSPTHLIKTRGQQVTLRCSSQSGHNTVSWYQQALGQGPQFIFQYYREEENGRGNFPPRFSGLQFPNYSSELNVNALELDDSALYLCASSLEGIQYFGAGTRLSVL.

The DNA of the CDR3 is TGTGCCAGCAGGTCGGGGGGAGGGGAGACCCAGTACTTC. This translates into CASRSGGGETQYF. The chain recombines TRBV5-4 with TRBJ2-5, with TRBD2 matching over 7 bases. In germline, CDR1 is SGHNT, CDR2 YYREEE (reference sequence). The CDR3 covers 13 residues. The ends lost 5 bases at V and 5 bases at J; junction bases unmatched: 6.

CDR3 bases: TGCAGCGTTGGGGGACAGGGGGATCGTGGCACTGAAGCTTTCTTT. It translates to CSVGGQGDRGTEAFF. The chain carries TRBV29-1 and TRBJ1-1, with 11 bases fitting TRBD1. J gave up 4 bases and V 4 bases, and 8 bases lay outside the gene matches. Germline V gene sequence: CDR1 SQVTM, CDR2 ANQGSEA. The length of the CDR3 is 15 residues.

The V gene is TRBV5-4, the J gene TRBJ1-2; D might be TRBD1 (6 bases). The CDR3 covers 15 residues. Germline V lookup: CDR1 SGHNT, CDR2 YYREEE (reference sequence). V was shortened by 3 bases and J by 7 bases, with 19 bases between the two germline ends. CDR3 residues: CASSSIGGVWGGYTF. CDR3 bases: TGTGCCAGCAGCTCCATCGGGGGCGTGTGGGGTGGCTACACCTTC.

The rearrangement joins TRBV6-5 to TRBJ1-1; D perhaps matches TRBD1 (5 bases). Deletions cut 6 bases from V and 0 bases from J, with 14 bases between. The CDR3 is 15 amino acids. Germline CDR1 reads MNHEY; CDR2 reads SVGAGI. In DNA form, the CDR3 reads TGTGCCAGCAGGGCAGGGCTTCTCATGAACACTGAAGCTTTCTTT. Amino acid sequence: CASRAGLLMNTEAFF.

This clone appeared a single time. The sample holds other DNA sequences that translate to the same CDR3. V and J are TRBV2 and TRBJ2-1, with D perhaps matching TRBD2 (6 bases). The germline V gene encodes CDR1 SNHLY and CDR2 FYNNEI. There are 15 residues in the CDR3. The ends were cut back, 6 bases at V and 0 bases at J, with 12 bases in the middle. The CDR3 DNA follows: TGTGCCAGCAGCGGGACTGGGAGCTCCTACAATGAGCAGTTCTTC. This sequence encodes CASSGTGSSYNEQFF.

This clone has ten or more counts. The rearrangement uses TRBV6-5 and TRBJ2-5; TRBD2 might be the D (7 bases). CDR1 and CDR2 from the germline V gene are MNHEY and SVGAGI. The CDR3 extends over 16 amino acids. The germline V and J ends were trimmed by 1 base and 5 bases, with 17 bases remaining between them. CDR3 coding DNA: TGTGCCAGCAGTTACTTCGCGGGGGCGACCGGGGAGACCCAGTACTTC. Amino acid sequence: CASSYFAGATGETQYF.

V gene TRBV29-1 combines with J gene TRBJ1-2; TRBD1 is a possible D gene (5 bases). The CDR3 consists of 14 residues. Germline lookup yields CDR1 SQVTM and CDR2 ANQGSEA. V gave up 7 bases and J gave up 0 bases, with 15 bases separating them. This CDR3 reads CSGHVGAANYGYTF. The DNA for the CDR3 is TGCAGCGGTCACGTCGGGGCCGCTAACTATGGCTACACCTTC.